These 3 T cell receptor beta chains were sequenced from one sample in a study of cytomegalovirus exposure and HLA in healthy donors. In the PCR, 60 Vbeta and 13 Jbeta primers were used. Sequencing used immunoSEQ multiplex PCR; TCRdb keeps in-frame clones, though not all of them. The repertoire has about 150,000 clones, roughly three quarters of them found once; the top ten carry 9.5% to 15%. Sample: PBMCs. The receptors originated from a young man in good health and CMV-seropositive.

The chain carries TRBV19 and TRBJ2-4; possibly TRBD2 for D (5 bases). CDR1 and CDR2 (germline): LNHDA, SQIVND (reference sequence). This CDR3 is 15 amino acids long. Trimming stripped 5 bases from V and 1 base from J, with 12 bases between. The CDR3 nucleotides read TGTGCCAGTAGTTTTTCTGGCGGGGCCAAAAACATTCAGTACTTC. Residues: CASSFSGGAKNIQYF.

CDR3 DNA: TGTGCCAGCCAGCCCCGGGCTAGCGAAACCTACGAGCAGTACTTC. As protein: CASQPRASETYEQYF. V gene TRBV7-9 combines with J gene TRBJ2-7; weak D call: TRBD2 (6 bases). Germline CDR1 SEHNR, CDR2 FQNEAQ (reference sequence). Trimming left V 8 bases short and J 2 bases short, with 19 bases between. CDR3 length: 15 residues.

The chain couples TRBV18 to TRBJ1-5, with D maybe TRBD1 (5 bases). The V end was cut by 5 bases, the J end by 6 bases, with 11 bases between. Germline V gives CDR1 KGHSH, CDR2 LQKENI. The CDR3 totals 13 residues. CDR3 protein: CASSWGGGQPQHF. The CDR3, as DNA: TGTGCCAGCTCATGGGGGGGAGGTCAGCCCCAGCATTTT.